Below are 12 T cell receptor beta chains sequenced from a single sample in a study of human T cells and chemical hapten exposure. Sample time point: pre-sensitization, week 0. The treatment: therapeutic diphenylcyclopropenone sensitization with weekly scalp DPC. Each CDR3 protein is one row after TCRdb ran MiXCR on the RACE reads. The sample includes fewer than 200,000 distinct CDR3 sequences, nearly 30% seen only once; the top ten take roughly 3%. The sequencing here drew on whole blood, taken in connection with sensitization to the hapten diphenylcyclopropenone (DPC). The receptors were sampled from a woman aged 25 to 39 with alopecia areata. Some clones in this sample may be carry-over from other donors' samples.

The chain recombines TRBV20-1 with TRBJ1-2; 7 nucleotides line up with TRBD1. The trim removed 4 bases at V and 3 bases at J, leaving 5 bases unmatched. Germline CDR1 DFQATT, CDR2 SNEGSKA (reference sequence). The CDR3 is 13 residues long. CDR3 residues: CSANTGAHYGYTF. In nucleotides, the CDR3 is TGCAGTGCTAATACAGGGGCCCACTATGGCTACACCTTC.

This clonotype occurred a few times. V is TRBV7-2 and J is TRBJ2-7; D is uncertain. Germline CDR1 is SGHTA and CDR2 is FQGNSA. V was trimmed by 1 base and J by 0 bases, leaving 7 bases between them. The CDR3 is 14 residues long. This CDR3 is CASSLDGNSYEQYF. The CDR3 nucleotides are TGTGCCAGCAGCTTAGATGGCAACTCCTACGAGCAGTACTTC.

This clonotype came up a few times. This chain links TRBV2 with TRBJ2-5, with D uncertain. The CDR3 has 12 amino acids. V dropped 10 bases and J dropped 3 bases, with 12 bases sitting between them. The germline V gene has CDR1 SNHLY and CDR2 FYNNEI. CDR3 residues: CATSFAEETQYF. The CDR3 DNA reads as TGTGCCACCTCTTTCGCCGAAGAGACCCAGTACTTC.

V gene TRBV20-1 combines with J gene TRBJ1-5; the D is unclear. The CDR3 is 15 residues long. Germline V gene data show CDR1 as DFQATT and CDR2 as SNEGSKA (reference sequence). Deletions cut 6 bases from V and 0 bases from J, with 15 bases between. CDR3 bases: TGCAGTGCGCTACCCCGGGCGTATAGCAATCAGCCCCAGCATTTT. This sequence encodes CSALPRAYSNQPQHF.

The chain is built from TRBV28 and TRBJ1-4; D is undetermined. V lost 8 bases and J 1 base, leaving 8 bases between the germline ends. The germline V gene has CDR1 MDHEN and CDR2 SYDVKM. This CDR3 spans 13 amino acids. CDR3 protein: CASVGGTNEKLFF. CDR3 nucleotides: TGTGCCAGCGTGGGCGGAACTAATGAAAAACTGTTTTTT.

The V and J genes are TRBV7-9 and TRBJ2-1; tentative D call: TRBD1 (6 bases). CDR3 length: 14 residues. Germline assignment: CDR1 SEHNR and CDR2 FQNEAQ (reference sequence). Trimming stripped 2 bases from V and 5 bases from J, with 10 bases between. This CDR3 is CASSLTDRNNEQFF. The CDR3 nucleotides are TGTGCCAGCAGCTTAACGGACAGAAACAATGAGCAGTTCTTC.

CDR3 in amino acids: CASSYSKGAGANVLTF. The CDR3 coding sequence is TGTGCCAGCAGTTACTCGAAAGGGGCTGGGGCCAACGTCCTGACTTTC. The chain couples TRBV6-2 or TRBV6-3 to TRBJ2-6, with a possible D match to TRBD1 (5 bases). V lost 0 bases, J lost 2 bases, and 8 bases lay in between. This CDR3 is built from 16 residues. The V gene's germline CDR1 is MNHEY and CDR2 SVGEGT.

This clonotype has only a few counts. This chain joins TRBV13 and TRBJ1-2; unclear D gene. In germline, CDR1 is PRHDT, CDR2 FYEKMQ (reference sequence). The ends were cut back, 2 bases at V and 8 bases at J, with 9 bases in the middle. CDR3 length equals 12 residues. CDR3: CASSLISLGYTF. In nucleotides, the CDR3 is TGTGCCAGCAGCTTAATATCTTTGGGCTACACCTTC.

In its sample, this clonotype was seen many times. This chain uses TRBV28 with TRBJ1-1; D remains unclear. This CDR3 comprises 10 residues. Germline loops: CDR1 MDHEN, CDR2 SYDVKM. V was cut by 5 bases and J by 7 bases, with 5 bases left in between. CDR3 amino acids: CASSGSEAFF. The CDR3 DNA sequence: TGTGCCAGCAGTGGCAGTGAAGCTTTCTTT.

V usage is TRBV6-6 and J usage is TRBJ1-1; perhaps TRBD1 as D (6 bases). There are 13 residues in the CDR3. Between the trimmed V and J ends, which lost 7 bases and 4 bases, there was a span of 13 bases. CDR1 is MNHNY, CDR2 SVGAGI, per germline (reference sequence). The CDR3 sequence is CASISGVSTEAFF. CDR3 DNA sequence: TGTGCCAGCATTTCAGGGGTTAGCACTGAAGCTTTCTTT.

This clonotype was recorded once. The chain combines TRBV6-1 with TRBJ2-3, with 7 positions matching TRBD1. The junction had 3 bases not matched to a gene; V was cut back by 3 bases and J by 0 bases. The germline gives CDR1 MNHNS, CDR2 SASEGT. There are 15 residues in the CDR3. CDR3 nucleotides: TGTGCCAGCAGTGAGGACAGGATCAGCACAGATACGCAGTATTTT. Its translation: CASSEDRISTDTQYF.

The CDR3 nucleotides read TGCGCCAGCAGCCAAGATGCAGCGGGAGTTGGGGATACGCAGTATTTT. Translating gives CASSQDAAGVGDTQYF. This chain uses TRBV4-1 with TRBJ2-3, with 8 bases identical to TRBD2. The V segment lost 0 bases and the J segment 6 bases; nucleotides outside the gene matches: 8. The CDR3 has 16 residues. Germline V gives CDR1 MGHRA, CDR2 YSYEKL.